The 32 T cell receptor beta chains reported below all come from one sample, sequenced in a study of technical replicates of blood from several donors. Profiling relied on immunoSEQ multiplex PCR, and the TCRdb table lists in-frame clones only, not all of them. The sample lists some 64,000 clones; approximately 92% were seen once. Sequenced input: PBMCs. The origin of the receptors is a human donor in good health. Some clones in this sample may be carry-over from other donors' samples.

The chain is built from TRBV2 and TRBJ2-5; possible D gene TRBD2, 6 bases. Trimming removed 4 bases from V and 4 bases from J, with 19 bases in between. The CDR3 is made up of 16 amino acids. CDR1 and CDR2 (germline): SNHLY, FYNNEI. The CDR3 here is CASSVGGRGVVETQYF. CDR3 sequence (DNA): TGTGCCAGCAGTGTGGGGGGAAGGGGAGTCGTAGAGACCCAGTACTTC.

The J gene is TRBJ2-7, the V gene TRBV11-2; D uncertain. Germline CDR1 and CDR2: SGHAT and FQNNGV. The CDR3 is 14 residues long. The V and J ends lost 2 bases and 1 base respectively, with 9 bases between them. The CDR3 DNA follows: TGTGCCAGCAGCTTAAGTCCAGATTCCTACGAGCAGTACTTC. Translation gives CASSLSPDSYEQYF.

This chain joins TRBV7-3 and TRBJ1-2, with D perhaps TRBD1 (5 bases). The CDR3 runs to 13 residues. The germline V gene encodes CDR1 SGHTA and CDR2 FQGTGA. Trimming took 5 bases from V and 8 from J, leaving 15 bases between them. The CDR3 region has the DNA TGTGCCAGCAGCCCCGGATCGGGGGTGGGCTACACCTTC. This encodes CASSPGSGVGYTF.

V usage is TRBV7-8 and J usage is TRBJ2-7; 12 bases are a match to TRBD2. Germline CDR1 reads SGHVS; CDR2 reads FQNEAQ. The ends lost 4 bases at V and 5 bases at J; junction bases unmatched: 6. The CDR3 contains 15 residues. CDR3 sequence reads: CASSSKRLAGDEQYF. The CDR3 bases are TGTGCCAGCAGCTCGAAACGACTAGCGGGAGACGAGCAGTACTTC.

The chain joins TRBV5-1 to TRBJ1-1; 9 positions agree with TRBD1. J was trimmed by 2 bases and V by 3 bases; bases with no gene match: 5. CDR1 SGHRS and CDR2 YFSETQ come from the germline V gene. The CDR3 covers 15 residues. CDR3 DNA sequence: TGCGCCAGCAGCTCATGGACAGGGGTCAACACTGAAGCTTTCTTT. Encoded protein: CASSSWTGVNTEAFF.

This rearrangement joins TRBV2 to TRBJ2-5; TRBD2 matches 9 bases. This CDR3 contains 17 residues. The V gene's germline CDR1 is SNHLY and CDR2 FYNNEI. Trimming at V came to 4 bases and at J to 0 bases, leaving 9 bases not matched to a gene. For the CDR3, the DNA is TGTGCCAGCAGTGGGTCGACTAGCGGTACCTACCAAGAGACCCAGTACTTC. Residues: CASSGSTSGTYQETQYF.

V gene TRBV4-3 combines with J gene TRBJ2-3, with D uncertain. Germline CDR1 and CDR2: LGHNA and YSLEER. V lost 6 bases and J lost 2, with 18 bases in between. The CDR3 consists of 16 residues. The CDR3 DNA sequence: TGCGCCAGCAGGGTTCGGATAGGCGGTGCCACAGATACGCAGTATTTT. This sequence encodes CASRVRIGGATDTQYF.

CDR3 loop: CASSIKGGWGEQYF. As DNA, the CDR3 is TGTGCCAGTAGTATTAAAGGGGGCTGGGGCGAGCAGTACTTC. V gene TRBV19 combines with J gene TRBJ2-7, with TRBD1 identical over 7 bases. The J segment lost 6 bases and the V segment lost 3 bases, leaving 8 bases of the junction unmatched. The CDR3 totals 14 residues. CDR1 is LNHDA, CDR2 SQIVND, per germline (reference sequence).

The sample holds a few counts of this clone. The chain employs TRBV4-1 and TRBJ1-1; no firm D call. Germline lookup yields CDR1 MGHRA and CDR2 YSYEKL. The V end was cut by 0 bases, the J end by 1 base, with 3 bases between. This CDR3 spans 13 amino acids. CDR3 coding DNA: TGCGCCAGCAGCCAAGACAGGAACACTGAAGCTTTCTTT. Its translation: CASSQDRNTEAFF.

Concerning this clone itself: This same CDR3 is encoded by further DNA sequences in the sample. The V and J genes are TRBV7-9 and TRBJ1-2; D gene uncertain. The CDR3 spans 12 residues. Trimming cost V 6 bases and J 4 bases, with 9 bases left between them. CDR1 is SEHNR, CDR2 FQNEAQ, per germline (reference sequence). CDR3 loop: CASSSDFYGYTF. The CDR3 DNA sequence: TGTGCCAGCAGTTCCGACTTCTATGGCTACACCTTC.

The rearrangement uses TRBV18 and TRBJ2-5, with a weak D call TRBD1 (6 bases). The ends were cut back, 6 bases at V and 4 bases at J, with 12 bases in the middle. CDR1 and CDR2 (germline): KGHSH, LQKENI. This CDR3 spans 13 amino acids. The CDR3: CASSWTVRETQYF. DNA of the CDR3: TGTGCCAGCTCCTGGACAGTTAGAGAGACCCAGTACTTC. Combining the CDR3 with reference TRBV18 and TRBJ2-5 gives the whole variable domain NAGVMQNPRHLVRRRGQEARLRCSPMKGHSHVYWYRQLPEEGLKFMVYLQKENIIDESGMPKERFSAEFPKEGPSILRIQQVVRGDSAAYFCASSWTVRETQYFGPGTRLLVL.

CDR3 sequence reads: CAISESSGGTDTQYF. In nucleotides, the CDR3 is TGTGCCATCAGTGAAAGCAGCGGAGGCACAGATACGCAGTATTTT. The chain has TRBV10-3 and TRBJ2-3; D may be TRBD2 (5 bases). The CDR3 has 15 residues. Germline-derived CDR1 and CDR2 are ENHRY and SYGVKD. V dropped 3 bases and J dropped 1 base, with 11 bases sitting between them.

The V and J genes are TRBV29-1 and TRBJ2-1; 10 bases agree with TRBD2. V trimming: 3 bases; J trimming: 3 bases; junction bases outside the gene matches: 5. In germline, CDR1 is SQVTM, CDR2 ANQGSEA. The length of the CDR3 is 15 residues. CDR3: CSVDGLAGVYNEQFF. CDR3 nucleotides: TGCAGCGTTGACGGCCTAGCGGGGGTCTACAATGAGCAGTTCTTC.

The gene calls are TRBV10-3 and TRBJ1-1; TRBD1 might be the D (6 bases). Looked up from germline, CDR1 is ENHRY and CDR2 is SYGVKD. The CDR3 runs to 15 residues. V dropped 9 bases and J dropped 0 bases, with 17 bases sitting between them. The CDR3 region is CAIRQVGFLNTEAFF. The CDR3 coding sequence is TGTGCCATAAGACAGGTGGGCTTCTTGAACACTGAAGCTTTCTTT.

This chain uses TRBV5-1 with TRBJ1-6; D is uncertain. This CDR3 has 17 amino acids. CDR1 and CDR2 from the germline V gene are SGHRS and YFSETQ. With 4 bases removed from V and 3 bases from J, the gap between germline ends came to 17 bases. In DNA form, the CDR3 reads TGCGCCAGCAGCGTGACGGCGCAGGTGGTCTATAATTCACCCCTCCACTTT. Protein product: CASSVTAQVVYNSPLHF.

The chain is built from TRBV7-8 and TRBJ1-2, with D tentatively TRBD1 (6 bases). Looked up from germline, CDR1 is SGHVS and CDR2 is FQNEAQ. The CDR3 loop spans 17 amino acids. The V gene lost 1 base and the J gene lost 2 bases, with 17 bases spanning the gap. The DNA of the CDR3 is TGTGCCAGCAGCTTAGACGGGGGGGGGCCCTTAAACTATGGCTACACCTTC. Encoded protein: CASSLDGGGPLNYGYTF.

This CDR3 reads CASSDLRTKLFF. CDR3 nucleotide sequence: TGTGCCAGCAGTGATCTTCGAACTAAACTGTTTTTT. This rearrangement joins TRBV2 to TRBJ1-4; D is uncertain. Trimming took off 3 bases at V and 11 bases at J, with 10 bases between the two ends. Looked up from germline, CDR1 is SNHLY and CDR2 is FYNNEI. This CDR3 is 12 amino acids long.

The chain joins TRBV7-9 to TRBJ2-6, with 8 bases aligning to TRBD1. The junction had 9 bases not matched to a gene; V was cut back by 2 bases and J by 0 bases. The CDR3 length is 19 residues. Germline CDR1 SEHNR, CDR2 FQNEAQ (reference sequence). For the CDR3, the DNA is TGTGCCAGCAGCTTATTTGTTTGGGACAGGAGCTCTGGGGCCAACGTCCTGACTTTC. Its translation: CASSLFVWDRSSGANVLTF.

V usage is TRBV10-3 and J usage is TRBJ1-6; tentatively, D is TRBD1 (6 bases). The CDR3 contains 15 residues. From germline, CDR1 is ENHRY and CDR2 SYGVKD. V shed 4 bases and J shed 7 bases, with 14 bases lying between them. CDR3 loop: CAISGQDVQNSPLHF. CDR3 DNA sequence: TGTGCCATCAGTGGACAGGACGTCCAGAATTCACCCCTCCACTTT.

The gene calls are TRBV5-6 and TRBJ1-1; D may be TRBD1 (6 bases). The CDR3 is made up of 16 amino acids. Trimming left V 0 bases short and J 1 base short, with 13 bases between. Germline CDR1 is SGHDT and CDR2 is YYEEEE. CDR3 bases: TGTGCCAGCAGCTTGGGACTAATACAGGGGAACACTGAAGCTTTCTTT. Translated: CASSLGLIQGNTEAFF.

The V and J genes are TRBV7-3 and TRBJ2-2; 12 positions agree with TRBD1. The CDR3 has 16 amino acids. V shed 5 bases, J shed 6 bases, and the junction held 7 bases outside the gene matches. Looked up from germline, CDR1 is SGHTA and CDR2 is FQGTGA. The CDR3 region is CASSPRDRGRSGELFF. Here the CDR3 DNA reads TGTGCCAGCAGCCCCCGGGACAGGGGGCGATCCGGGGAGCTGTTTTTT.

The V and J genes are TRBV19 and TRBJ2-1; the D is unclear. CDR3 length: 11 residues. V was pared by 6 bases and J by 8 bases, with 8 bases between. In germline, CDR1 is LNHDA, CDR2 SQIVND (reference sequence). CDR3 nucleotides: TGTGCCAGTAGCCTAGAGCATGAGCAGTTCTTC. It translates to CASSLEHEQFF.

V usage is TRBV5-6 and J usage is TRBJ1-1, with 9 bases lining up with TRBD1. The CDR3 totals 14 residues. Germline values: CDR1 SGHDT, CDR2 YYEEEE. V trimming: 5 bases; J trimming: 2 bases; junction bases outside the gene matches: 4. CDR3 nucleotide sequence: TGTGCCAGCAGTTGGGACAGGGCAAACACTGAAGCTTTCTTT. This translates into CASSWDRANTEAFF.

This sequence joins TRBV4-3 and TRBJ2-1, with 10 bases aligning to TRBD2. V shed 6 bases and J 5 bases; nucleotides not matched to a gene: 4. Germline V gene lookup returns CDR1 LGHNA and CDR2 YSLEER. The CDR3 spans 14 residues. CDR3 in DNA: TGCGCCAGCAGTCCCGGGACTAGCGACAATGAGCAGTTCTTC. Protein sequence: CASSPGTSDNEQFF.

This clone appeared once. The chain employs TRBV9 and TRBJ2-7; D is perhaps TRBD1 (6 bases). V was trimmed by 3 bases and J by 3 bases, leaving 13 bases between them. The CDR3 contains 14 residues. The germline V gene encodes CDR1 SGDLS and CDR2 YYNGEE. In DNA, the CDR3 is TGTGCCAGCAGCGAGGGGGACACCCTCTACGAGCAGTACTTC. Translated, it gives CASSEGDTLYEQYF.

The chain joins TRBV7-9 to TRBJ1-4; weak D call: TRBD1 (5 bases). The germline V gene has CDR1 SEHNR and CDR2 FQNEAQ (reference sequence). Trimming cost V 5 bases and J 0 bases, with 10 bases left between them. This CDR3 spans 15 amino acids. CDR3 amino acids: CASSKSQATNEKLFF. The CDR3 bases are TGTGCCAGCAGCAAATCACAGGCAACTAATGAAAAACTGTTTTTT.

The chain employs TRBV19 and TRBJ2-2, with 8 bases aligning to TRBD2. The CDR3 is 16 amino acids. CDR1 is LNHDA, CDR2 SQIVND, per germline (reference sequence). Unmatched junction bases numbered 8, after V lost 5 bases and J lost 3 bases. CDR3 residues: CASSAVSGGHTGELFF. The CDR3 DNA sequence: TGTGCCAGTAGTGCGGTAAGCGGGGGACACACCGGGGAGCTGTTTTTT.

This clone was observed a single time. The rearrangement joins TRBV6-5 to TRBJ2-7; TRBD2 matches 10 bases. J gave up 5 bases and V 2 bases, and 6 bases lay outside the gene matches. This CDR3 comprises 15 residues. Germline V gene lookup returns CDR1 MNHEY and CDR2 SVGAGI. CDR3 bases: TGTGCCAGCAGTTACAGCGGGAGGGCCTGGGACGAGCAGTACTTC. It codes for CASSYSGRAWDEQYF.

The CDR3 spells CSVGTGGAGEQYF. DNA of the CDR3: TGCAGCGTTGGAACAGGGGGCGCGGGCGAGCAGTACTTC. V and J are TRBV29-1 and TRBJ2-7, with TRBD1 matching over 9 bases. This CDR3 has 13 amino acids. V shed 4 bases and J 6 bases; nucleotides not matched to a gene: 7. The germline gives CDR1 SQVTM, CDR2 ANQGSEA.

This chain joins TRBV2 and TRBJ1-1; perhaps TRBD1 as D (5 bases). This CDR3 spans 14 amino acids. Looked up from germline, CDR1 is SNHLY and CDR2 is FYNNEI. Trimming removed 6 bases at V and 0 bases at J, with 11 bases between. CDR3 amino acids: CASRGGLMNTEAFF. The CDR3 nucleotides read TGTGCCAGCAGGGGGGGGTTGATGAACACTGAAGCTTTCTTT.

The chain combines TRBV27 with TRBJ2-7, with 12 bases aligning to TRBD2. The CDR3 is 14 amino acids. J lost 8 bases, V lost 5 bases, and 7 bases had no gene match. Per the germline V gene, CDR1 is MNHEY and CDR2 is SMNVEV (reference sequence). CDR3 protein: CASSTTSGRYQQYF. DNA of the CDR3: TGTGCCAGCAGTACCACTAGCGGGAGGTATCAGCAGTACTTC.

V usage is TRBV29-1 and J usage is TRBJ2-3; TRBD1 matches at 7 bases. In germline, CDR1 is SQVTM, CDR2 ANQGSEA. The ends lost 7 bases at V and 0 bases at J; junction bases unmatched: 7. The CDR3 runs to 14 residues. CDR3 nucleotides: TGCAGCGGGACAGGAATAGCGAGCACAGATACGCAGTATTTT. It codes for CSGTGIASTDTQYF.